Listed below are T cell receptor beta chains from one sample, sequenced in a study of patients and donors after allogeneic stem cell transplantation. Each CDR3 protein gets one entry after TCRdb re-called the RT-PCR reads with MiXCR. The sample includes more than 850,000 distinct CDR3 sequences, over 15% of them seen just once. The source material was blood, either unsorted or a sorted T cell fraction (not recorded which). Every receptor here comes from a human donor who was either an allogeneic HSCT recipient or a stem cell or donor lymphocyte infusion donor (not recorded which). It is not recorded whose cells these are; they may come from a transplant donor. Both conserved end residues are trimmed from each CDR3. Fields, in order: V gene, J gene, CDR3 protein.

TRBV28	TRBJ2-1	ASSPLGAGIYNEQF
TRBV3-1	TRBJ2-7	ASSQDHGVSSYEQY
TRBV7-9	TRBJ2-3	ASSLGAGHPGTDTQY
TRBV12-3/TRBV12-4	TRBJ1-5	ASSSWGGDQPQH
TRBV7-2	TRBJ2-7	ASSSGGRVGEQY
TRBV24-1	TRBJ1-2	ATSETGAGYT
TRBV12-3/TRBV12-4	TRBJ1-2	ASSRTRTGDGYGYT
TRBV12-3/TRBV12-4	TRBJ2-7	ASSLNRYEQY
TRBV5-1	TRBJ2-3	ASSWGSGGSRTDTQY
TRBV12-3/TRBV12-4	TRBJ2-3	ASSLDWWTGTDTQY
TRBV6-1	TRBJ1-1	ASSMGQNTEAF
TRBV12-3/TRBV12-4	TRBJ2-7	ASSSIIAGLYEQY